This T cell receptor (beta chain) was observed in a study of T cell changes during pregnancy in multiple sclerosis. Data came from immunoSEQ multiplex PCR; TCRdb stores just in-frame clones and leaves some out. The sample has around 38,000 clones, 90% to 95% seen once. The CDR3 loop spans 11 amino acids. Trimming took 7 bases from V and 11 from J, leaving 14 bases between them. Germline lookup yields CDR1 MNHNS and CDR2 SASEGT. The chain employs TRBV6-1 and TRBJ1-1; no reliable D call. Source: CD4+ T cells from peripheral blood mononuclear cells, taken in the third trimester of pregnancy. The receptor was derived from a female donor in good health, enrolled as a control in a pregnancy study. The CDR3 is CASTNSRGAFF. Here the CDR3 DNA reads TGTGCCAGCACCAACTCAAGAGGGGCTTTCTTT.